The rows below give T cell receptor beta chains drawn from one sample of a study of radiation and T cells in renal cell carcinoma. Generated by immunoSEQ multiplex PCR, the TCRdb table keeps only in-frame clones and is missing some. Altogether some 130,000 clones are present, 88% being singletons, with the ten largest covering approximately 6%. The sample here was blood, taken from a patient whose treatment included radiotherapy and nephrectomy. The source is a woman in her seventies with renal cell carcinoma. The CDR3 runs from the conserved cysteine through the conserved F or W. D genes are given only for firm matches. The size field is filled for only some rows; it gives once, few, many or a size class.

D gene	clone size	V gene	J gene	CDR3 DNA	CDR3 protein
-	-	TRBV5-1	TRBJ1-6	TGCGCCAGCAGCTCCGGGGGGGATTCACCCCTCCACTTT	CASSSGGDSPLHF
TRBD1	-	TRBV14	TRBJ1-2	TGTGCCAGCAGCCAAGTTTCCCGGGACAGGGCGTACGGCTACACCTTC	CASSQVSRDRAYGYTF
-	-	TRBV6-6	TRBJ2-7	TGTGCCAGCAGTTACTCCCGCGGGCTGAGCTCCTACGAGCAGTACTTC	CASSYSRGLSSYEQYF
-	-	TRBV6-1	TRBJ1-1	TGTGCCAGCAGTGAAAATCTAAACACTGAAGCTTTCTTT	CASSENLNTEAFF
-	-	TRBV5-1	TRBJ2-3	TGCGCCAGCAGCTTGGGCGGACGAGGAGATACGCAGTATTTT	CASSLGGRGDTQYF
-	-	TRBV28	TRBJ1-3	TGTGCCAGCAGACCGTCCTTCGTCTCTGGAAACACCATATATTTT	CASRPSFVSGNTIYF
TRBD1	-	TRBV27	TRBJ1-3	TGTGCCAGCAGCTCAGGGGGTGGTGGAAACACCATATATTTT	CASSSGGGGNTIYF
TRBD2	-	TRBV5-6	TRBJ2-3	TGTGCCAGCAGCTTGGCTCGCAGCGGGGGGGCATATACGCAGTATTTT	CASSLARSGGAYTQYF
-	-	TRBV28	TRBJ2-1	TGTGCCAGCAGTTTTGTGACCTCTCGGGAGCAGTTCTTC	CASSFVTSREQFF
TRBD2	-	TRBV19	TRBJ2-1	TGTGCCAGTAGTCTACTAGCGGGGAGGAGCTCCTACAATGAGCAGTTCTTC	CASSLLAGRSSYNEQFF
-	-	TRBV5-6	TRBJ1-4	TGTGCCAGCAGCTTGGGAGGGGATGCAAGTGAAAAACTGTTTTTT	CASSLGGDASEKLFF
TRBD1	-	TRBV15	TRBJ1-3	TGTGCCACCAGCTTTTCCGGACAGGGAAGAAACACCATATATTTT	CATSFSGQGRNTIYF
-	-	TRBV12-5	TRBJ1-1	TGTGCTAGTGGTCCCAGGGTGAACACTGAAGCTTTCTTT	CASGPRVNTEAFF
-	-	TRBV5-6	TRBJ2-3	TGTGCCAGCATTCTCCAGGGGTACACAGATACGCAGTATTTT	CASILQGYTDTQYF
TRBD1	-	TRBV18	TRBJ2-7	TGTGCCAGCTCACCCCAGGGACAGCGGTACGAGCAGTACTTC	CASSPQGQRYEQYF
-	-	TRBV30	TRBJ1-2	TGTGCCTGGGGGCAGGAATCGGGATACTATGGCTACACCTTC	CAWGQESGYYGYTF
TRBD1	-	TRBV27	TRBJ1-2	TGTGCCAGCAGTTTATCGGGGACAGAGTCCTTCTATGGCTACACCTTC	CASSLSGTESFYGYTF
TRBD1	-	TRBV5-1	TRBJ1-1	TGCGCCAGCAGCTTGGACGGACAGGGGGTGAACACTGAAGCTTTCTTT	CASSLDGQGVNTEAFF
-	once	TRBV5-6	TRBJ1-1	TGTGCCAGCAGCTTGGGGGCCTGGAGGGACACTGAAGCTTTCTTT	CASSLGAWRDTEAFF
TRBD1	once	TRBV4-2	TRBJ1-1	TGTGCCAGCAGCCAAGTTACAGGGGGCGTCACTGAAGCTTTCTTT	CASSQVTGGVTEAFF
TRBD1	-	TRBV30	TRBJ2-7	TGTGCCTGGAGTGTATGGACAGGGATCTACGAGCAGTACTTC	CAWSVWTGIYEQYF
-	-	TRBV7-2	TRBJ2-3	TGTGCCAGCAGCTTAGCGTATGGATTCACAGATACGCAGTATTTT	CASSLAYGFTDTQYF
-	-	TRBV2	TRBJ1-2	TGTGCCAGCAGTCCTTTCACAGGCGGCTATGGCTACACCTTC	CASSPFTGGYGYTF
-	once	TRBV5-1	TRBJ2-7	TGCGCCAGCAGCTCACTACGGATACAGGGAGACGAGCAGTACTTC	CASSSLRIQGDEQYF
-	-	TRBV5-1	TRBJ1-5	TGCGCCAGCAGCTTGGCCGGGGGTCCTCAGCCCCAGCATTTT	CASSLAGGPQPQHF
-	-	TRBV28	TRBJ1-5	TGTGCCAGCAGTTTATTGGGGGCACACAATCAGCCCCAGCATTTT	CASSLLGAHNQPQHF
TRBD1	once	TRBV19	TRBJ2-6	TGTGCCAGTACTCCCCGGGACAGGGACTTCTCTGGGGCCAACGTCCTGACTTTC	CASTPRDRDFSGANVLTF
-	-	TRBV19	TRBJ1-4	TGTGCCAGTAGTGTTCGAGGCAGGAAACTGTTTTTT	CASSVRGRKLFF
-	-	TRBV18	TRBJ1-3	TGTGCCAGCTCACCATGGCAGGTTGGTGGAAACACCATATATTTT	CASSPWQVGGNTIYF
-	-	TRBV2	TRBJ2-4	TGTGCCAGCAGCTTAGAGGGGGTAGCCAAAAACATTCAGTACTTC	CASSLEGVAKNIQYF
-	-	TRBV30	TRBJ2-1	TGTGCCTGGAGTGCCTTTGGGGCAGGCAGCTCCTACAATGAGCAGTTCTTC	CAWSAFGAGSSYNEQFF
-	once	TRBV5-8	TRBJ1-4	TGTGCCAGCAGGGGTCCTTCAACTAATGAAAAACTGTTTTTT	CASRGPSTNEKLFF
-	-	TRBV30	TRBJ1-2	TGTGCCTGGAGTCCCGGACTAAGCATCTATGGCTACACCTTC	CAWSPGLSIYGYTF
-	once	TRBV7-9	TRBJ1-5	TGTGCCAGCAGCGAACAGGGTAGCGATCAGCCCCAGCATTTT	CASSEQGSDQPQHF
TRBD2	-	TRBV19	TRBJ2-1	TGTGCCAGTAGTATAGGAGTAGCGGGGGGATCCTACAATGAGCAGTTCTTC	CASSIGVAGGSYNEQFF
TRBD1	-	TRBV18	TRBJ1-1	TGTGCCAGCTCACCGGGACAGGGCCCCGTGAACACTGAAGCTTTCTTT	CASSPGQGPVNTEAFF
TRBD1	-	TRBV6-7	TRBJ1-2	TGTGCCAGCAGTTACCCCGGGACAGGGGATCCCTATGGCTACACCTTC	CASSYPGTGDPYGYTF
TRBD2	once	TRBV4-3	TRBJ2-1	TGCGCCAGCAGCCAGGGTAGGGCAGCGGGGATCGATGAGCAGTTCTTC	CASSQGRAAGIDEQFF
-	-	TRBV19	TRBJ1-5	TGTGCCAGTAACCCTCACCTTACAGGGAATAGCAATCAGCCCCAGCATTTT	CASNPHLTGNSNQPQHF
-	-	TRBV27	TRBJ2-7	TGTGCCAGCAGCCGCACCGGGACTTCCGGGTACGAGCAGTACTTC	CASSRTGTSGYEQYF
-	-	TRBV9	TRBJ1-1	TGTGCCAGCAGCGTAGTGCCAGGGGATAACACTGAAGCTTTCTTT	CASSVVPGDNTEAFF
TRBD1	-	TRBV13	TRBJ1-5	TGTGCCAGCAGCTACAGGGGCCTGGGGTTTAATCAGCCCCAGCATTTT	CASSYRGLGFNQPQHF
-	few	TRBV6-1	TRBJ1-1	TGTGCCAGCAGTGACTACCAGGGATACACTGAAGCTTTCTTT	CASSDYQGYTEAFF
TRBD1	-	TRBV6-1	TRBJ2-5	TGTGCCAGCAGTGAAGCTTGGGTGACAGGGAAAGGGGAGACCCAGTACTTC	CASSEAWVTGKGETQYF
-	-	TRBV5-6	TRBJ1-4	TGTGCCAGCAGTCCCTTTGGAGGTGGGGATGAAAAACTGTTTTTT	CASSPFGGGDEKLFF
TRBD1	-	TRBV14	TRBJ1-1	TGTGCCAGCAGCCACCTGGACAGGTTGAACACTGAAGCTTTCTTT	CASSHLDRLNTEAFF
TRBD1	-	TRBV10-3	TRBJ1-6	TGTGCCTCCGGGACAGACCCTTCACCCCTCCACTTT	CASGTDPSPLHF
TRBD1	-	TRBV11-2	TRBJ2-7	TGTGCCAGCAGCCCCGGACAGGGGATGTACGAGCAGTACTTC	CASSPGQGMYEQYF
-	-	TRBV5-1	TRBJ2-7	TGCGCCAGCAGCTTGGCGGGGGCGGACGGGGAGCAGTACTTC	CASSLAGADGEQYF
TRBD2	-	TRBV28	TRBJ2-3	TGTGCCAGCAGTTTCGCGCGGGGGGGGACAGATACGCAGTATTTT	CASSFARGGTDTQYF
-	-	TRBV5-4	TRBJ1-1	TGTGCCAGCAGCTCATATTTCAACACTGAAGCTTTCTTT	CASSSYFNTEAFF
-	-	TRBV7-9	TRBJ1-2	TGTGCCAGCAGCTTAGGGGGCCGACCCTTTACCTTC	CASSLGGRPFTF
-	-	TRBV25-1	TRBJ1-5	TGTGCCAGCAGTGACTCCCCGGATCAGCCCCAGCATTTT	CASSDSPDQPQHF
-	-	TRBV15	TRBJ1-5	TGTGCCACCAGCAGTAACAGCAATCAGCCCCAGCATTTT	CATSSNSNQPQHF
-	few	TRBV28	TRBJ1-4	TGTGCCAGCAGTCCTACAGGGTTTGCAACTAATGAAAAACTGTTTTTT	CASSPTGFATNEKLFF
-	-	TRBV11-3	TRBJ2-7	TGTGCCAGCAGCTTAGGTCTAGCCTACGAGCAGTACTTC	CASSLGLAYEQYF
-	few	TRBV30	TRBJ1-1	TGTGCCTGGAGTTTTTGGCCCAAAGGAATGAACACTGAAGCTTTCTTT	CAWSFWPKGMNTEAFF
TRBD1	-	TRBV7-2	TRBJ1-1	TGTGCCAGCAGCTTATATCGGGGACAGGGCACTGAAGCTTTCTTT	CASSLYRGQGTEAFF
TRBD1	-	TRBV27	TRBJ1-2	TGTGCCAGCAGTTTAAAGCTAGCGACAGGGGTAAACTATGGCTACACCTTC	CASSLKLATGVNYGYTF